The 29 T cell receptor beta chains listed next were all sequenced from one sample in a study of T cell responses to AZD1222 COVID-19 vaccine. The table came from immunoSEQ multiplex PCR; TCRdb's copy has only in-frame clones and leaves some out. The sample has roughly 120,000 clones, 85% to 95% seen once. The material was peripheral blood, obtained 28 days after the second AZD1222 dose. Receptors originate from an adult who received the AZD1222 COVID-19 vaccine.

V is TRBV9 and J is TRBJ1-1; a weak D match, TRBD1 (6 bases). V lost 3 bases and J 5 bases, leaving 17 bases between the germline ends. The CDR3 runs to 15 residues. CDR1 is SGDLS, CDR2 YYNGEE, per germline. This CDR3 is CASSAPGGAWTEAFF. The CDR3 DNA is TGTGCCAGCAGCGCCCCGGGGGGGGCTTGGACTGAAGCTTTCTTT.

In its sample, this clone was seen once. The chain couples TRBV20-1 to TRBJ2-6, with D perhaps matching TRBD1 (5 bases). The CDR3 consists of 15 residues. V was clipped by 3 bases and J by 0 bases, with 9 bases between them. Germline CDR1 is DFQATT and CDR2 is SNEGSKA (reference sequence). The CDR3 loop is CSASDSSSGANVLTF. The CDR3 nucleotides read TGCAGTGCTAGTGACAGTAGCTCTGGGGCCAACGTCCTGACTTTC.

The rearrangement joins TRBV7-9 to TRBJ2-4, with TRBD1 matching 7 bases. Germline lookup yields CDR1 SEHNR and CDR2 FQNEAQ (reference sequence). The V segment lost 5 bases and the J segment 4 bases; nucleotides outside the gene matches: 8. CDR3 length: 15 amino acids. Here the CDR3 DNA reads TGTGCCAGCAGCCGACTTAGGGGACAGAAAAACATTCAGTACTTC. Translated, it gives CASSRLRGQKNIQYF.

This chain uses TRBV7-2 with TRBJ1-1; the D is unclear. The CDR3 has 14 amino acids. Trimming left V 1 base short and J 11 bases short, with 17 bases between. From germline, CDR1 is SGHTA and CDR2 FQGNSA. The CDR3 here is CASSLVTRFLKAFF. In nucleotides, the CDR3 is TGTGCCAGCAGCTTAGTAACCCGTTTTCTTAAGGCTTTCTTT.

This clone was recorded only once. V usage is TRBV15 and J usage is TRBJ2-3; 9 bases match TRBD2. V dropped 1 base and J dropped 1; count of bases not matched to a gene: 6. This CDR3 is built from 17 residues. Germline-derived CDR1 and CDR2 are LNHNV and YYDKDF (reference sequence). CDR3 sequence (DNA): TGTGCCACCAGCAGAGGCCGAGCTAGCGGGGGCACAGATACGCAGTATTTT. Translation: CATSRGRASGGTDTQYF.

The rearrangement links TRBV7-2 to TRBJ2-7, with 11 bases that match TRBD2. This CDR3 comprises 14 residues. In germline, CDR1 is SGHTA, CDR2 FQGNSA. V gave up 4 bases and J gave up 7 bases; unmatched junction bases: 6. As DNA, the CDR3 is TGTGCCAGCAGCTCGACTAGCGGGACGGCGGAGCAGTACTTC. It translates to CASSSTSGTAEQYF.

In its sample, this clone was seen once. The chain joins TRBV29-1 to TRBJ2-2; D uncertain. Germline lookup yields CDR1 SQVTM and CDR2 ANQGSEA. V gave up 7 bases and J gave up 2 bases, with 11 bases separating them. The CDR3 extends over 13 amino acids. This CDR3 reads CSGMDLNTGELFF. CDR3 DNA: TGCAGCGGGATGGATTTAAACACCGGGGAGCTGTTTTTT.

This clone was picked up a small number of times. The V gene is TRBV14, the J gene TRBJ2-2; a possible D gene is TRBD2 (5 bases). Trimming removed 0 bases at V and 7 bases at J, with 9 bases between. The CDR3 runs to 14 residues. Germline V gene sequence: CDR1 SGHDN, CDR2 FVKESK. CDR3 sequence reads: CASSQEEGYGELFF. The CDR3 DNA reads TGTGCCAGCAGCCAAGAAGAGGGTTACGGGGAGCTGTTTTTT.

This clone turned up a few times. The genes are TRBV19 and TRBJ1-5; possibly TRBD1 for D (6 bases). V shed 8 bases and J shed 3 bases, with 11 bases lying between them. The CDR3 has 13 amino acids. Germline assignment: CDR1 LNHDA and CDR2 SQIVND (reference sequence). Written as DNA, the CDR3 is TGTGCCAGTCAGGGGAGGAACAATCAGCCCCAGCATTTT. This translates into CASQGRNNQPQHF. The complete variable domain, with remaining parts taken from reference TRBV19 and TRBJ1-5, reads DGGITQSPKYLFRKEGQNVTLSCEQNLNHDAMYWYRQDPGQGLRLIYYSQIVNDFQKGDIAEGYSVSREKKESFPLTVTSAQKNPTAFYLCASQGRNNQPQHFGDGTRLSIL.

This chain uses TRBV30 with TRBJ1-3; D ambiguous. The CDR3 extends over 16 amino acids. Trimming shortened V by 4 bases and J by 7 bases, and 23 bases separated the two germline ends. Germline V gene sequence: CDR1 GTSNPN, CDR2 SVGIG (reference sequence). CDR3 sequence reads: CAWTDTLSFSGNTIYF. The DNA of the CDR3 is TGTGCCTGGACCGACACGCTAAGTTTCAGTGGGAACACCATATATTTT.

The rearrangement links TRBV10-3 to TRBJ2-1; TRBD1 matches at 7 bases. Losses at the gene ends were 7 bases for V and 7 bases for J; bases not matched to a gene: 10. Germline assignment: CDR1 ENHRY and CDR2 SYGVKD. This CDR3 is 14 amino acids long. CDR3 region: CAITSGQGENEQFF. CDR3 DNA sequence: TGTGCCATCACATCAGGCCAGGGGGAGAATGAGCAGTTCTTC.

V is TRBV6-5 and J is TRBJ1-2; a possible D gene is TRBD1 (6 bases). Trimming pared 4 bases from V and 3 bases from J, leaving 12 bases between. This CDR3 is built from 14 residues. Germline CDR1 MNHEY, CDR2 SVGAGI. In DNA form, the CDR3 reads TGTGCCAGCAGTTCCCGGGACAACCACTATGGCTACACCTTC. Amino acids: CASSSRDNHYGYTF.

This clone has a single count. V and J are TRBV12-3 or TRBV12-4 and TRBJ1-4; perhaps TRBD1 as D (5 bases). The CDR3 extends over 13 amino acids. V dropped 7 bases and J dropped 2 bases, with 8 bases sitting between them. CDR3 bases: TGTGCCAGCACCCGACAGACTAATGAAAAACTGTTTTTT. It codes for CASTRQTNEKLFF.

The CDR3 nucleotides read TGCGCCAGCAGCTTGGGTAGTACTGAAGCTTTCTTT. Its protein product is CASSLGSTEAFF. This sequence joins TRBV5-1 and TRBJ1-1; D is ambiguous. Between the trimmed V and J ends, which lost 0 bases and 5 bases, there was a span of 5 bases. CDR1 is SGHRS, CDR2 YFSETQ, per germline. This CDR3 spans 12 amino acids.

A few counts support this clone. The J gene is TRBJ1-2, the V gene TRBV11-2; possible D gene TRBD1, 5 bases. Per germline, CDR1 SGHAT and CDR2 FQNNGV. Trimming shortened V by 5 bases and J by 3 bases, and 13 bases separated the two germline ends. This CDR3 region has 14 residues. The DNA for the CDR3 is TGTGCCAGCAGCCTTTCCGCGGGGGACTATGGCTACACCTTC. It codes for CASSLSAGDYGYTF.

The chain employs TRBV11-2 and TRBJ2-5; D gene uncertain. Germline V gene data show CDR1 as SGHAT and CDR2 as FQNNGV. V shed 0 bases and J shed 5 bases, with 10 bases lying between them. This CDR3 comprises 14 residues. This CDR3 is CASSLDPMFETQYF. The CDR3 coding sequence is TGTGCCAGCAGCTTAGACCCTATGTTCGAGACCCAGTACTTC.

This chain links TRBV5-4 with TRBJ1-3, with D maybe TRBD1 (5 bases). V gave up 0 bases and J gave up 1 base, with 11 bases separating them. Germline V gene data show CDR1 as SGHNT and CDR2 as YYREEE (reference sequence). CDR3 length equals 16 residues. CDR3 nucleotides: TGTGCCAGCAGCTTGGACCCGACAGATTCTGGAAACACCATATATTTT. Protein: CASSLDPTDSGNTIYF.

This sequence joins TRBV27 and TRBJ1-1; 7 bases match TRBD1. Looked up from germline, CDR1 is MNHEY and CDR2 is SMNVEV (reference sequence). The CDR3 loop spans 15 amino acids. After removal of 8 bases from V and 1 base from J, the junction contained 10 bases not matched to a gene. CDR3 nucleotide sequence: TGTGCCAGCCTTCTCAGGGGGGCAGCGAACACTGAAGCTTTCTTT. This encodes CASLLRGAANTEAFF.

The chain couples TRBV18 to TRBJ2-2; no clear D gene. V gave up 7 bases and J gave up 12 bases, with 18 bases separating them. CDR3 size: 13 residues. Germline V CDR1 and CDR2: KGHSH, LQKENI. The CDR3: CASCTDLGGKLFF. The CDR3 DNA is TGTGCCAGCTGCACCGACCTCGGTGGTAAGCTGTTTTTT.

V and J are TRBV19 and TRBJ2-7, with TRBD1 matching 8 bases. J was trimmed by 5 bases and V by 7 bases; bases with no gene match: 13. CDR1 is LNHDA and CDR2 is SQIVND in the germline V gene (reference sequence). This CDR3 region has 15 residues. CDR3 region: CASMARQGPPHEQYF. The DNA for the CDR3 is TGTGCCAGTATGGCCCGACAGGGGCCCCCACACGAGCAGTACTTC. The full variable domain, completed using reference TRBV19 and TRBJ2-7, is DGGITQSPKYLFRKEGQNVTLSCEQNLNHDAMYWYRQDPGQGLRLIYYSQIVNDFQKGDIAEGYSVSREKKESFPLTVTSAQKNPTAFYLCASMARQGPPHEQYFGPGTRLTVT.

The gene calls are TRBV6-2 or TRBV6-3 and TRBJ1-1, with D perhaps matching TRBD1 (5 bases). From germline, CDR1 is MNHEY and CDR2 SVGEGT. The CDR3 runs 14 residues. The V and J ends lost 2 bases and 4 bases respectively, with 11 bases between them. DNA for the CDR3: TGTGCCAGCAGTTACAATCAGGGAGGCACTGAAGCTTTCTTT. Residues: CASSYNQGGTEAFF.

This chain uses TRBV5-1 with TRBJ1-1; 9 nucleotides match TRBD1. Germline V gene sequence: CDR1 SGHRS, CDR2 YFSETQ. Trimming removed 1 base from V and 4 bases from J; junction bases left unmatched: 11. The CDR3 covers 17 residues. The CDR3 reads CASSLISQGARRTEAFF. CDR3 sequence (DNA): TGCGCCAGCAGCTTGATCTCACAGGGGGCGAGGCGCACTGAAGCTTTCTTT.

This chain joins TRBV11-2 and TRBJ2-7; 13 bases match TRBD2. V dropped 2 bases and J dropped 6; count of bases not matched to a gene: 10. Germline V gene lookup returns CDR1 SGHAT and CDR2 FQNNGV. The CDR3 runs to 17 residues. CDR3 residues: CASSLRTSGSYIGEQYF. The CDR3 DNA follows: TGTGCCAGCAGCTTAAGGACTAGCGGGAGCTATATCGGCGAGCAGTACTTC.

In DNA form, the CDR3 reads TGCGCCAGCAGCCACCCGGGGCAGAGTAATGAAAAACTGTTTTTT. Its translation: CASSHPGQSNEKLFF. The V gene is TRBV4-3, the J gene TRBJ1-4; tentative D call: TRBD1 (5 bases). V was clipped by 3 bases and J by 4 bases, with 12 bases between them. The CDR3 is 15 residues long. CDR1 is LGHNA and CDR2 is YSLEER in the germline V gene.

The chain couples TRBV10-3 to TRBJ1-2; no reliable D call. CDR1 is ENHRY, CDR2 SYGVKD, per germline. V dropped 7 bases and J dropped 2 bases, with 11 bases sitting between them. This CDR3 region has 13 residues. The CDR3, as DNA: TGTGCCATCAACACGGCAGGAAACTATGGCTACACCTTC. Protein sequence: CAINTAGNYGYTF.

The chain joins TRBV18 to TRBJ1-2; tentative D call: TRBD1 (6 bases). The CDR3 has 13 residues. Germline CDR1 reads KGHSH; CDR2 reads LQKENI. Trimming took 4 bases from V and 4 from J, leaving 10 bases between them. As DNA, the CDR3 is TGTGCCAGCTCACAGAACAGGGTCTATGGCTACACCTTC. It is translated as CASSQNRVYGYTF.

The chain couples TRBV5-8 to TRBJ1-2; maybe TRBD1 (5 bases). CDR1 and CDR2 from the germline V gene are SGHTS and YDEGEE. V was clipped by 6 bases and J by 4 bases, with 16 bases between them. CDR3 length equals 14 residues. CDR3 sequence reads: CASTRNWGGYGYTF. The DNA for the CDR3 is TGTGCCAGCACTCGCAATTGGGGCGGCTATGGCTACACCTTC.

This chain uses TRBV19 with TRBJ1-3, with unresolved D. V lost 3 bases and J 2 bases, leaving 8 bases between the germline ends. Germline V gene lookup returns CDR1 LNHDA and CDR2 SQIVND (reference sequence). This CDR3 is 14 amino acids long. The CDR3 region is CASSMSFPGNTIYF. In nucleotides, the CDR3 is TGTGCCAGTAGTATGTCCTTCCCTGGAAACACCATATATTTT.

The chain links TRBV4-1 to TRBJ1-4; D is perhaps TRBD1 (5 bases). Germline loops: CDR1 MGHRA, CDR2 YSYEKL. Trimming cost V 0 bases and J 10 bases, with 12 bases left between them. This CDR3 is 14 amino acids long. The CDR3 nucleotides read TGCGCCAGCAGCCAAGAAGGGGACGATGCAAAACTGTTTTTT. This gives the protein CASSQEGDDAKLFF.